This entry lists 19 T cell receptor beta chains sequenced from one sample in a study of T cell clonality in common variable immunodeficiency (dated by TCRdb to the mid-2010s). Library prep was done by the immunoSEQ multiplex PCR assay. What TCRdb holds here is the immuneACCESS table cut down to in-frame rearrangements. Part of the clones is not present; checked against another copy, under half of the missing clones reflect an unresolved V gene, and the others are unexplained. The sample features approximately 60,000 clones, and none is a singleton. Roughly 0.84% of the sample belongs to the ten largest clones. Sequencing input: peripheral blood mononuclear cells. These receptors were obtained from a person between 18 and 70 years old in good health.

This clone was detected a few times. The CDR3 end falls 3 residues outside the read, so it is completed with the germline J gene. This chain connects TRBV19 to TRBJ1-2; D unresolved. This CDR3 has 11 residues. CDR1 and CDR2 (germline): LNHDA, SQIVND (reference sequence). CDR3 bases read: TGTGCCAGTAGAAGCGGTTGGGGC. Translation: CASRSGWG. The whole CDR3 sequence reads CASRSGWGYTF. Together with reference TRBV19 and TRBJ1-2, the CDR3 gives the full variable domain: DGGITQSPKYLFRKEGQNVTLSCEQNLNHDAMYWYRQDPGQGLRLIYYSQIVNDFQKGDIAEGYSVSREKKESFPLTVTSAQKNPTAFYLCASRSGWGYTFGSGTRLTVV.

The sample holds many counts of this clone. With the read ending 3 residues before the CDR3 end, the germline J gene is used to fill in that end. Other DNA sequences from this sample encode an identical CDR3 as well. V usage is TRBV14 and J usage is TRBJ1-3; D gene unclear. This CDR3 has 13 amino acids. Between the trimmed V and J ends, which lost 2 bases and 8 bases, there was a span of 10 bases. Looked up from germline, CDR1 is SGHDN and CDR2 is FVKESK. This CDR3 reads CASSQKGQDTIYF. The sequenced CDR3 bases are TGTGCCAGCAGCCAAAAGGGTCAAGACACC.

Many counts were recorded for this clone. The CDR3 end falls 3 residues outside the read, so it is completed with the germline J gene. The J gene is TRBJ1-2, the V gene TRBV11-2; D gene uncertain. The CDR3 sequence is 15 residues long. Germline lookup yields CDR1 SGHAT and CDR2 FQNNGV. CDR3 region: CASSLDTTAAGGYTF. The DNA read from the CDR3 is TGTGCCAGCAGCTTAGACACAACCGCCGCGGGGGGC.

This clone was recorded many times. The read comes to an end 3 residues before the CDR3 does, leaving the germline J gene to fill in the end. The V and J genes are TRBV10-3 and TRBJ1-1, with D possibly being TRBD1 (5 bases). The CDR3 contains 15 residues. Trimming left V 9 bases short and J 0 bases short, with 17 bases between. Per germline, CDR1 ENHRY and CDR2 SYGVKD. The CDR3 region is CAMSRGSTLNTEAFF. The covered CDR3 bases are TGTGCCATGTCCCGGGGGTCAACCTTGAACACTGAA.

This clone was detected ten times or more. The read halts 3 residues ahead of the CDR3 end, with the missing end drawn from the germline J gene. The V and J genes are TRBV5-6 and TRBJ2-5; D unresolved. V lost 1 base, J lost 2 bases, and 6 bases lay in between. The CDR3 spans 13 residues. From germline, CDR1 is SGHDT and CDR2 YYEEEE. The CDR3: CASSLMRQETQYF. Partial CDR3 DNA: TGTGCCAGCAGCTTGATGCGTCAAGAGACC.

This clone occurred a few times. The CDR3 is cut off 3 residues early in the read; its end comes from the germline J gene. V usage is TRBV19 and J usage is TRBJ1-2, with no clear D. CDR1 is LNHDA and CDR2 is SQIVND in the germline V gene (reference sequence). The length of the CDR3 is 15 residues. The sequenced CDR3 bases are TGTGCCAGTAGTATAGGTCTAGCGGGATACCACGAC. Translating it yields CASSIGLAGYHD. The full CDR3 reads CASSIGLAGYHDYTF.

Notes on this clone: The CDR3 end lies 3 residues beyond the end of the read and is filled in from the germline J gene. V is TRBV2 and J is TRBJ1-5; possibly TRBD1 for D (5 bases). Germline lookup yields CDR1 SNHLY and CDR2 FYNNEI. Trimming removed 5 bases at V and 7 bases at J, with 12 bases between. The CDR3 runs 13 residues. The sequenced part of the CDR3 DNA is TGTGCCAGCAGTCCCCCAGGGAGGCAGCCC. It codes for CASSPPGRQP. The entire CDR3 sequence reads CASSPPGRQPQHF.

This clone has at least ten counts. The read stops 3 residues short of the end of the CDR3; the missing end is completed from the germline J gene. This chain uses TRBV20-1 with TRBJ2-7, with 10 bases fitting TRBD2. The CDR3 totals 14 residues. Per the germline V gene, CDR1 is DFQATT and CDR2 is SNEGSKA (reference sequence). V lost 5 bases to trimming and J lost 2 bases; unmatched junction nucleotides: 6. CDR3 DNA (partial): TGCAGTGCTCTTAGCGGGAGGTCTGCCTACGAG. This codes for CSALSGRSAYE. Given in full, the CDR3 is CSALSGRSAYEQYF.

This clone has ten or more counts. The read ends 3 residues early relative to the CDR3; the germline J gene fills the gap. The chain carries TRBV7-3 and TRBJ2-5; perhaps TRBD1 as D (5 bases). The CDR3 has 13 amino acids. The germline gives CDR1 SGHTA, CDR2 FQGTGA. V lost 5 bases and J lost 7, with 14 bases in between. Incomplete CDR3 DNA: TGTGCCAGCAGCCAAGATCAGCAGGGGACC. Its translation is CASSQDQQGT. The CDR3 in full is CASSQDQQGTQYF. The full variable domain, in which reference TRBV7-3 and TRBJ2-5 provide the parts outside the CDR3, is GAGVSQTPSNKVTEKGKYVELRCDPISGHTALYWYRQSLGQGPEFLIYFQGTGAADDSGLPNDRFFAVRPEGSVSTLKIQRTERGDSAVYLCASSQDQQGTQYFGPGTRLLVL.

This clone was seen repeatedly, ten times or more. The CDR3 here is CAGDKDKRPDGYTF. The covered CDR3 bases are TGTGCCGGCGATAAGGACAAGAGACCTGATGGC. The rearrangement links TRBV7-9 to TRBJ1-2; D is possibly TRBD1 (5 bases). The read terminates 3 residues ahead of where the CDR3 ends, so the germline J gene completes it. The V gene lost 11 bases and the J gene lost 6 bases, with 22 bases spanning the gap. This CDR3 comprises 14 residues. CDR1 is SEHNR and CDR2 is FQNEAQ in the germline V gene (reference sequence).

This clone came up many times. This CDR3 reads CASSLVIGFYTF. The CDR3 DNA, read in part, is TGTGCCAGCAGCTTAGTAATCGGTTTC. The chain employs TRBV7-2 and TRBJ1-2; D is undetermined. The read falls 3 residues short of the CDR3 end, and the missing part is taken from the germline J gene. In germline, CDR1 is SGHTA, CDR2 FQGNSA. The CDR3 runs to 12 residues. Variable domain in full (rest from reference TRBV7-2 and TRBJ1-2): GAGVSQSPSNKVTEKGKDVELRCDPISGHTALYWYRQSLGQGLEFLIYFQGNSAPDKSGLPSDRFSAERTGGSVSTLTIQRTQQEDSAVYLCASSLVIGFYTFGSGTRLTVV.

This clone occurred many times. Its ends do not fully match the called genes, so a read error is possible. The CDR3 goes on 3 residues after the read ends, and that part is filled in from the germline J gene. J is TRBJ2-2 and V is TRBV7-9; 9 nucleotides line up with TRBD1. Germline assignment: CDR1 SEHNR and CDR2 FQNEAQ (reference sequence). This CDR3 has 15 amino acids. The part of the CDR3 DNA that was read is TGTGCCAGCAGTTTAGGGACAGGGAGAACCGGGGAG. It is translated as CASSLGTGRTGE. The entire CDR3 protein is CASSLGTGRTGELFF. The complete variable domain, with remaining parts taken from reference TRBV7-9 and TRBJ2-2, reads DTGVSQNPRHKITKRGQNVTFRCDPISEHNRLYWYRQTLGQGPEFLTYFQNEAQLEKSRLLSDRFSAERPKGSFSTLEIQRTEQGDSAMYLCASSLGTGRTGELFFGEGSRLTVL.

This clone showed up many times. The CDR3 goes on 3 residues after the read ends, and that part is filled in from the germline J gene. The gene calls are TRBV7-2 and TRBJ1-1, with D unclear. Germline CDR1 is SGHTA and CDR2 is FQGNSA. The V gene lost 2 bases and the J gene lost 5 bases, with 6 bases spanning the gap. The CDR3 totals 12 residues. The sequenced CDR3 bases are TGTGCCAGCAGCTTATCGAGGACTGAA. Residues: CASSLSRTE. The entire CDR3 sequence reads CASSLSRTEAFF.

This clone was found many times. The read ends 3 residues early relative to the CDR3; the germline J gene fills the gap. The V gene is TRBV19, the J gene TRBJ1-5; no definite D call. Germline V gives CDR1 LNHDA, CDR2 SQIVND (reference sequence). The CDR3 covers 18 residues. Trimming shortened V by 0 bases and J by 2 bases, and 17 bases separated the two germline ends. CDR3 bases read: TGTGCCAGTAGTATAGATCGGGGTAGCCTTACGGGCAATCAGCCC. This translates into CASSIDRGSLTGNQP. The CDR3, in full, reads CASSIDRGSLTGNQPQHF.

Concerning this clone itself: The read terminates 3 residues before the CDR3 end, so the remaining end is supplied by the germline J gene. This chain uses TRBV5-1 with TRBJ1-6, with 8 nucleotides matching TRBD1. The CDR3 loop spans 14 amino acids. Germline V gives CDR1 SGHRS, CDR2 YFSETQ. V shed 4 bases, J shed 7 bases, and the junction held 4 bases outside the gene matches. The CDR3 reads CASSRDRRNSPLHF. The DNA read from the CDR3 is TGCGCCAGCAGCCGGGACAGGAGAAATTCACCC. Based on the CDR3 plus reference TRBV5-1 and TRBJ1-6, the full variable domain is KAGVTQTPRYLIKTRGQQVTLSCSPISGHRSVSWYQQTPGQGLQFLFEYFSETQRNKGNFPGRFSGRQFSNSRSEMNVSTLELGDSALYLCASSRDRRNSPLHFGNGTRLTVT.

The sample holds many counts of this clone. The read ends 3 residues before the CDR3 terminus; that terminus is restored from the germline J gene. This rearrangement joins TRBV12-3 or TRBV12-4 to TRBJ2-4; a weak D match, TRBD2 (5 bases). V dropped 4 bases and J dropped 8 bases, with 6 bases sitting between them. The CDR3 is made up of 11 amino acids. The CDR3 bases that were read are TGTGCCAGCAGTTCCGGGGACATT. Translating it yields CASSSGDI. The whole CDR3 sequence is CASSSGDIQYF.

This clone showed up many times. The CDR3 end is not reached by the read, which stops 3 residues before it; the germline J gene fills it in. V gene TRBV7-9 combines with J gene TRBJ2-3; the match to TRBD1 covers 7 bases. Germline values: CDR1 SEHNR, CDR2 FQNEAQ (reference sequence). The V and J ends lost 11 bases and 4 bases, in that order; junction bases with no gene match: 15. This CDR3 has 15 residues. Incomplete CDR3 DNA: TGTGCCTTAAATTTTGGGGGCCAGGGGGCAGATACG. It translates to CALNFGGQGADT. The CDR3 reads in full as CALNFGGQGADTQYF. Together with reference TRBV7-9 and TRBJ2-3, the CDR3 gives the full variable domain: DTGVSQNPRHKITKRGQNVTFRCDPISEHNRLYWYRQTLGQGPEFLTYFQNEAQLEKSRLLSDRFSAERPKGSFSTLEIQRTEQGDSAMYLCALNFGGQGADTQYFGPGTRLTVL.

This clone was seen repeatedly, ten times or more. Sequencing ends 3 residues short of the CDR3 end; the germline J gene provides the rest. V and J are TRBV12-3 or TRBV12-4 and TRBJ2-2, with D uncertain. This CDR3 region has 15 residues. The V end was cut by 1 base, the J end by 4 bases, with 10 bases between. The sequenced part of the CDR3 DNA is TGTGCCAGCAGTTTAGTTTTACAAGGCACCGGGGAG. Protein product: CASSLVLQGTGE. The CDR3 in full is CASSLVLQGTGELFF.

Points on this clone: The read ends 3 residues before the CDR3 terminus; that terminus is restored from the germline J gene. The chain employs TRBV19 and TRBJ1-5, with D perhaps matching TRBD1 (6 bases). Per germline, CDR1 LNHDA and CDR2 SQIVND (reference sequence). The CDR3 is 14 amino acids. The V and J ends lost 2 bases and 6 bases respectively, with 11 bases between them. The sequenced CDR3 bases are TGTGCCAGTAGTATATGGGACATGAGTCAGCCC. It specifies CASSIWDMSQP. The CDR3 as a whole reads CASSIWDMSQPQHF.